This record concerns one TCR beta chain sequence. TCRdb called the PCR reads again in MiXCR, with one record for every CDR3 protein. The repertoire consists of approximately 20,000 distinct CDR3 sequences, with roughly two fifths occurring once and the leading ten covering approximately 20%. The sample comes from a study of tumor-infiltrating lymphocytes in oesophageal squamous cell carcinoma. This CDR3 region has 16 residues. CDR1 SGHVS and CDR2 FNYEAQ come from the germline V gene. The TCR originated in a male donor with esophageal squamous cell carcinoma. The chain couples TRBV7-6 to TRBJ2-6; a possible D gene is TRBD2 (5 bases). The J call may be in error: the DNA end matches TRBJ2-1 better. Material for sequencing was esophageal tumor tissue. The CDR3 bases are TGTGCCAGCAGCTACCCAGGAAGCGGCTCCTACAATGAGCAGTTCTTC. The encoded protein is CASSYPGSGSYNEQFF.